This T cell receptor beta chain originates from a study of CD8+ T cells in alopecia areata. Study overall: Tofacitinib treatment spanned 6 to 18 months, with 6 months off drug afterward.

General study results and limits: There was only one nonresponder, so it was unclear how baseline CD8+ expansion relates to response.

Documented treatment: oral pan-JAK inhibitor, 5-10 mg twice daily. The junction had 4 bases not matched to a gene; V was cut back by 8 bases and J by 4 bases. In germline, CDR1 is MNHEY, CDR2 SVGAGI. This CDR3 spans 13 amino acids. cDNA reverse transcribed from extracted RNA served as the sequencing template. Libraries were prepared by immunoSEQ multiplex PCR; TCRdb keeps only in-frame clonotypes and omits some of them. The sample has about 190,000 clones, around three fifths seen once. On this clone: Its antigen remains unknown.

The starting material was CD4+ T cells sorted from blood, obtained at week 24, from a patient treated with tofacitinib. The V call is TRBV6-5, the J call TRBJ1-5; TRBD1 agrees at 8 bases. The clonotype was recovered from a human donor with alopecia areata. This CDR3 is CASGRQGNQPQHF. DNA of the CDR3: TGTGCCAGCGGAAGACAGGGGAATCAGCCCCAGCATTTT.